The rows below give T cell receptor beta chains drawn from one sample of a study of cytomegalovirus exposure and HLA in healthy donors. Profiling relied on immunoSEQ multiplex PCR, and the TCRdb table lists in-frame clones only, not all of them. The sample lists 280,000 or so clones; 88% were seen once. Sequenced: PBMCs. The origin of the receptors is a woman between 18 and 30 years old in good health and CMV-seronegative. The CDR3 runs from the conserved cysteine through the conserved F or W. D genes are given only for firm matches. The size of a clone is reported for some rows only, either as once, few or many, or as a class for expanded clones.

j_gene: TRBJ2-1
v_gene: TRBV15
abundance: .
len: 19
d_gene: TRBD2
CDR3nt: TGTGCCACCAGCGGGACTAGCGGGACGAATCCACGCTCCTACAATGAGCAGTTCTTC
CDR3aa: CATSGTSGTNPRSYNEQFF

j_gene: TRBJ2-1
v_gene: TRBV5-1
abundance: .
len: 16
d_gene: TRBD1
CDR3nt: TGCGCCAGCAGCTTGGACGGACAGGGTTACGGCAATGAGCAGTTCTTC
CDR3aa: CASSLDGQGYGNEQFF

j_gene: TRBJ2-2
v_gene: TRBV5-6
abundance: few
len: 14
d_gene: .
CDR3nt: TGTGCCAGCAGCGCGGGACTGTACACCGGGGAGCTGTTTTTT
CDR3aa: CASSAGLYTGELFF

j_gene: TRBJ1-2
v_gene: TRBV28
abundance: .
len: 13
d_gene: .
CDR3nt: TGTGCCAGCAGTTTTGGGGGGGGCTATGGCTACACCTTC
CDR3aa: CASSFGGGYGYTF

j_gene: TRBJ2-2
v_gene: TRBV5-4
abundance: .
len: 15
d_gene: .
CDR3nt: TGTGCCAGCAGCTATGGACAGACCAACACCGGGGAGCTGTTTTTT
CDR3aa: CASSYGQTNTGELFF

j_gene: TRBJ2-3
v_gene: TRBV6-1
abundance: .
len: 17
d_gene: .
CDR3nt: TGTGCCAGCAGTGAAGGTGTGGGCGGGGTGAGCACAGATACGCAGTATTTT
CDR3aa: CASSEGVGGVSTDTQYF

j_gene: TRBJ2-7
v_gene: TRBV10-3
abundance: .
len: 11
d_gene: TRBD1
CDR3nt: TGTGCCACCCTAACAGGGGAAGAGCAGTACTTC
CDR3aa: CATLTGEEQYF

j_gene: TRBJ2-7
v_gene: TRBV9
abundance: .
len: 12
d_gene: .
CDR3nt: TGTGCCAGCAGCGCCGGAGGCCACGAGCAGTACTTC
CDR3aa: CASSAGGHEQYF

j_gene: TRBJ1-5
v_gene: TRBV28
abundance: .
len: 16
d_gene: .
CDR3nt: TGTGCCAGCAGTTTAGCCGCTGCGGATAGCAATCAGCCCCAGCATTTT
CDR3aa: CASSLAAADSNQPQHF

j_gene: TRBJ2-3
v_gene: TRBV7-9
abundance: .
len: 15
d_gene: .
CDR3nt: TGTGCCAGCCAACCAGGATCCACTAGCACAGATACGCAGTATTTT
CDR3aa: CASQPGSTSTDTQYF

j_gene: TRBJ2-2
v_gene: TRBV9
abundance: .
len: 18
d_gene: TRBD2
CDR3nt: TGTGCCAGCAGCGGTAGGAGAGGACTAGACTATAACACCGGGGAGCTGTTTTTT
CDR3aa: CASSGRRGLDYNTGELFF

j_gene: TRBJ2-5
v_gene: TRBV2
abundance: .
len: 17
d_gene: TRBD1
CDR3nt: TGTGCCAGCAGTGAATCTCGGACAGGGGGTATTCGGGAGACCCAGTACTTC
CDR3aa: CASSESRTGGIRETQYF

j_gene: TRBJ2-3
v_gene: TRBV27
abundance: .
len: 17
d_gene: TRBD1
CDR3nt: TGTGCCAGCAGTCCCGCTCGGGACAGGGGAGGCACAGATACGCAGTATTTT
CDR3aa: CASSPARDRGGTDTQYF

j_gene: TRBJ2-3
v_gene: TRBV5-6
abundance: .
len: 16
d_gene: TRBD1
CDR3nt: TGTGCCAGCAGCGCCCTCGAGAGACAGGGCAGCGATACGCAGTATTTT
CDR3aa: CASSALERQGSDTQYF

j_gene: TRBJ2-1
v_gene: TRBV30
abundance: .
len: 16
d_gene: .
CDR3nt: TGTGCCTGGAGTGGGGAGGGGGGTAGCTCCTACAATGAGCAGTTCTTC
CDR3aa: CAWSGEGGSSYNEQFF

j_gene: TRBJ2-4
v_gene: TRBV6-1
abundance: .
len: 14
d_gene: .
CDR3nt: TGTGCCAGCAGCGACGGACTAGCCAAAAACATTCAGTACTTC
CDR3aa: CASSDGLAKNIQYF

j_gene: TRBJ2-7
v_gene: TRBV25-1
abundance: .
len: 11
d_gene: .
CDR3nt: TGTGCCAGCAGTGAACTGTTTGAGCAGTACTTC
CDR3aa: CASSELFEQYF

j_gene: TRBJ2-7
v_gene: TRBV20-1
abundance: .
len: 10
d_gene: .
CDR3nt: TGCAGTGCTACTCGCTACGAGCAGTACTTC
CDR3aa: CSATRYEQYF

j_gene: TRBJ1-6
v_gene: TRBV27
abundance: .
len: 17
d_gene: .
CDR3nt: TGTGCCAGCAGCTTAGGATTCATGGGGAAGGGAGGGTCACCCCTCCACTTT
CDR3aa: CASSLGFMGKGGSPLHF

j_gene: TRBJ1-5
v_gene: TRBV9
abundance: .
len: 15
d_gene: TRBD1
CDR3nt: TGTGCCAGCAGTGCTACAGGGGATTGGGATCAGCCCCAGCATTTT
CDR3aa: CASSATGDWDQPQHF

j_gene: TRBJ1-1
v_gene: TRBV28
abundance: .
len: 13
d_gene: TRBD1
CDR3nt: TGTGCCAGCAGTGCGGGACAGGTTAATGAAGCTTTCTTT
CDR3aa: CASSAGQVNEAFF

j_gene: TRBJ2-7
v_gene: TRBV5-6
abundance: .
len: 15
d_gene: TRBD2
CDR3nt: TGTGCCAGCAGTTATGTCGGGAGGCCCACCTACGAGCAGTACTTC
CDR3aa: CASSYVGRPTYEQYF

j_gene: TRBJ1-5
v_gene: TRBV4-1
abundance: .
len: 15
d_gene: TRBD1
CDR3nt: TGCGCCAGCAGCCACCCAGGGGGGAGCAATCAGCCCCAGCATTTT
CDR3aa: CASSHPGGSNQPQHF

j_gene: TRBJ2-5
v_gene: TRBV5-4
abundance: .
len: 15
d_gene: TRBD1
CDR3nt: TGTGCCAGCAGCCCAGGACAGGGGAGGCGGGAGACCCAGTACTTC
CDR3aa: CASSPGQGRRETQYF

j_gene: TRBJ2-3
v_gene: TRBV7-6
abundance: .
len: 15
d_gene: TRBD1
CDR3nt: TGTGCCAGCAGCTCGACAGGGCAGTTGGCAGATACGCAGTATTTT
CDR3aa: CASSSTGQLADTQYF

j_gene: TRBJ1-5
v_gene: TRBV7-9
abundance: .
len: 15
d_gene: TRBD1
CDR3nt: TGTGCCAGCAGCGACGGGACAGGGCGGAATCAGCCCCAGCATTTT
CDR3aa: CASSDGTGRNQPQHF

j_gene: TRBJ2-2
v_gene: TRBV6-1
abundance: .
len: 20
d_gene: TRBD2
CDR3nt: TGTGCCAGCAGTGAACTTGCGGGGACTAGCGGGAGTGTATCATCCGGGGAGCTGTTTTTT
CDR3aa: CASSELAGTSGSVSSGELFF

j_gene: TRBJ1-1
v_gene: TRBV19
abundance: .
len: 14
d_gene: TRBD1
CDR3nt: TGTGCCAGTAGTAAGGACAGGGTCGGCACTGAAGCTTTCTTT
CDR3aa: CASSKDRVGTEAFF

j_gene: TRBJ1-2
v_gene: TRBV15
abundance: .
len: 14
d_gene: TRBD1
CDR3nt: TGTGCCACCAGCAGATTGGACAGGGCAGATGGCTACACCTTC
CDR3aa: CATSRLDRADGYTF

j_gene: TRBJ2-7
v_gene: TRBV7-9
abundance: .
len: 13
d_gene: .
CDR3nt: TGTGCCAGCAGCTTAGGCAGTACCTACGAGCAGTACTTC
CDR3aa: CASSLGSTYEQYF

j_gene: TRBJ2-1
v_gene: TRBV2
abundance: .
len: 16
d_gene: .
CDR3nt: TGTGCCAGCAGTGCCCAGGGGGAGGACCCCTACAATGAGCAGTTCTTC
CDR3aa: CASSAQGEDPYNEQFF

j_gene: TRBJ2-5
v_gene: TRBV9
abundance: .
len: 16
d_gene: TRBD1
CDR3nt: TGTGCCAGCAGCGTAGCTGGGGACAGGGGGCAAGAGACCCAGTACTTC
CDR3aa: CASSVAGDRGQETQYF

j_gene: TRBJ1-2
v_gene: TRBV5-4
abundance: few
len: 14
d_gene: .
CDR3nt: TGTGCCAGCAGCTTAATAAACAGGGACAATGGCTACACCTTC
CDR3aa: CASSLINRDNGYTF

j_gene: TRBJ2-7
v_gene: TRBV5-1
abundance: .
len: 14
d_gene: TRBD1
CDR3nt: TGCGCCAGCAGTCAGGGGACAGGGGGCCACGAGCAGTACTTC
CDR3aa: CASSQGTGGHEQYF

j_gene: TRBJ1-2
v_gene: TRBV28
abundance: .
len: 11
d_gene: TRBD1
CDR3nt: TGTGCCAGCCGGGACAGGGCTGGCTACACCTTC
CDR3aa: CASRDRAGYTF

j_gene: TRBJ2-1
v_gene: TRBV6-1
abundance: .
len: 15
d_gene: TRBD2
CDR3nt: TGTGCCAGCAGAGATTGGGGACTAGCCCACAATGAGCAGTTCTTC
CDR3aa: CASRDWGLAHNEQFF

j_gene: TRBJ2-7
v_gene: TRBV9
abundance: .
len: 14
d_gene: TRBD2
CDR3nt: TGTGCCAGCAGCCGGGGAGGGGTAGCGAGCAAGCAGTACTTC
CDR3aa: CASSRGGVASKQYF

j_gene: TRBJ1-1
v_gene: TRBV19
abundance: .
len: 15
d_gene: .
CDR3nt: TGTGCCAGTAGTAACGCAGGGCACATGAACACTGAAGCTTTCTTT
CDR3aa: CASSNAGHMNTEAFF

j_gene: TRBJ2-2
v_gene: TRBV5-4
abundance: once
len: 14
d_gene: .
CDR3nt: TGTGCCAGCAGCATGGGGTCGGTGGCCGGGGAGCTGTTTTTT
CDR3aa: CASSMGSVAGELFF

j_gene: TRBJ1-2
v_gene: TRBV27
abundance: few
len: 12
d_gene: .
CDR3nt: TGTGCCAGCAGTCTCGGGGGTGATGGCTACACCTTC
CDR3aa: CASSLGGDGYTF

j_gene: TRBJ1-1
v_gene: TRBV5-6
abundance: .
len: 15
d_gene: .
CDR3nt: TGTGCCAGCAGCTCTTGGGGGGTAGTGGTGCCTGAAGCTTTCTTT
CDR3aa: CASSSWGVVVPEAFF

j_gene: TRBJ2-1
v_gene: TRBV18
abundance: .
len: 13
d_gene: TRBD1
CDR3nt: TGTGCCAGCTCACGCCGGGACAGGTCTGAGCAGTTCTTC
CDR3aa: CASSRRDRSEQFF

j_gene: TRBJ2-2
v_gene: TRBV5-1
abundance: .
len: 19
d_gene: TRBD2
CDR3nt: TGCGCCAGCAGCTTGCGTTTGGTGGCGGGAGGGATCAACACCGGGGAGCTGTTTTTT
CDR3aa: CASSLRLVAGGINTGELFF

j_gene: TRBJ1-1
v_gene: TRBV27
abundance: .
len: 14
d_gene: .
CDR3nt: TGTGCCAGCAGGCAGGGAAGATGGAACACTGAAGCTTTCTTT
CDR3aa: CASRQGRWNTEAFF

j_gene: TRBJ2-7
v_gene: TRBV5-1
abundance: .
len: 17
d_gene: TRBD1
CDR3nt: TGCGCCAGCAGCTTGGTGACAGGGGGCCCCCTCCCTTACGAGCAGTACTTC
CDR3aa: CASSLVTGGPLPYEQYF

j_gene: TRBJ2-7
v_gene: TRBV11-2
abundance: .
len: 15
d_gene: TRBD1
CDR3nt: TGTGCCAGCAGCATAAGGGGACAGGGGGGCCACGAGCAGTACTTC
CDR3aa: CASSIRGQGGHEQYF

j_gene: TRBJ2-7
v_gene: TRBV6-4
abundance: .
len: 16
d_gene: TRBD2
CDR3nt: TGTGCCAGCAGTCCATCTAGCCAGCGGGAGATCTACGAGCAGTACTTC
CDR3aa: CASSPSSQREIYEQYF

j_gene: TRBJ2-5
v_gene: TRBV29-1
abundance: .
len: 14
d_gene: TRBD2
CDR3nt: TGCAGCGTTGACGTAGCGGGAGATAGAGAGACCCAGTACTTC
CDR3aa: CSVDVAGDRETQYF

j_gene: TRBJ2-7
v_gene: TRBV7-2
abundance: .
len: 13
d_gene: .
CDR3nt: TGTGCCAGCAGCTTGGCGGTGACCCCCGAGCAGTACTTC
CDR3aa: CASSLAVTPEQYF

j_gene: TRBJ2-1
v_gene: TRBV25-1
abundance: few
len: 16
d_gene: TRBD2
CDR3nt: TGTGCCAGCAGTGGCGGAAAGCGGGAATCCTACAATGAGCAGTTCTTC
CDR3aa: CASSGGKRESYNEQFF

j_gene: TRBJ1-2
v_gene: TRBV10-3
abundance: .
len: 13
d_gene: .
CDR3nt: TGTGCCATCAGGGCCAGGGTTTCTTATGGCTACACCTTC
CDR3aa: CAIRARVSYGYTF

j_gene: TRBJ1-2
v_gene: TRBV18
abundance: .
len: 16
d_gene: TRBD1
CDR3nt: TGTGCCAGCTCACCGAATCTAGCGGACAGGGATGGCGGCTACACCTTC
CDR3aa: CASSPNLADRDGGYTF

j_gene: TRBJ2-7
v_gene: TRBV11-3
abundance: .
len: 15
d_gene: TRBD2
CDR3nt: TGTGCCAGCAGCCTAGGCGGGGGTAACAACTACGAGCAGTACTTC
CDR3aa: CASSLGGGNNYEQYF

j_gene: TRBJ1-2
v_gene: TRBV5-1
abundance: .
len: 12
d_gene: .
CDR3nt: TGCGCCAGCAGCTTACAGGGAGAAGGCTACACCTTC
CDR3aa: CASSLQGEGYTF

j_gene: TRBJ2-5
v_gene: TRBV7-2
abundance: .
len: 11
d_gene: TRBD1
CDR3nt: TGTGCTAAGAGCAGGGGGGAGACCCAGTACTTC
CDR3aa: CAKSRGETQYF